The present entry profiles one T cell receptor beta chain with its context. The germline V gene encodes CDR1 KGHSH and CDR2 LQKENI. This CDR3 contains 16 residues. Trimming removed 3 bases at V and 0 bases at J, with 9 bases between. Autoimmune disease history or systemic immunosuppression meant exclusion. The data are from a study of OX40 agonist ivuxolimab in advanced cancers. About the study: Patients received the agonistic anti-OX40 (CD134) antibody ivuxolimab. The dose of intravenous ivuxolimab that patients received every 2 weeks ranged from 0.01 to 10 mg/kg.

Libraries were prepared by immunoSEQ multiplex PCR; TCRdb keeps only in-frame clonotypes and omits some of them. The sample yields 95,000 to 150,000 clones, about 94% seen once. The sample in question was CD4+ or CD8+ T cells sorted from blood, obtained in a trial of the OX40 agonist ivuxolimab. The V and J genes are TRBV18 and TRBJ2-6; D unresolved. The receptor's source is an adult with an advanced solid tumor such as melanoma, head and neck, liver or kidney cancer. The CDR3 sequence is CASSPGSYSGANVLTF. The CDR3 DNA reads TGTGCCAGCTCACCCGGGTCGTACTCTGGGGCCAACGTCCTGACTTTC. Together with reference TRBV18 and TRBJ2-6, the CDR3 gives the full variable domain: NAGVMQNPRHLVRRRGQEARLRCSPMKGHSHVYWYRQLPEEGLKFMVYLQKENIIDESGMPKERFSAEFPKEGPSILRIQQVVRGDSAAYFCASSPGSYSGANVLTFGAGSRLTVL.